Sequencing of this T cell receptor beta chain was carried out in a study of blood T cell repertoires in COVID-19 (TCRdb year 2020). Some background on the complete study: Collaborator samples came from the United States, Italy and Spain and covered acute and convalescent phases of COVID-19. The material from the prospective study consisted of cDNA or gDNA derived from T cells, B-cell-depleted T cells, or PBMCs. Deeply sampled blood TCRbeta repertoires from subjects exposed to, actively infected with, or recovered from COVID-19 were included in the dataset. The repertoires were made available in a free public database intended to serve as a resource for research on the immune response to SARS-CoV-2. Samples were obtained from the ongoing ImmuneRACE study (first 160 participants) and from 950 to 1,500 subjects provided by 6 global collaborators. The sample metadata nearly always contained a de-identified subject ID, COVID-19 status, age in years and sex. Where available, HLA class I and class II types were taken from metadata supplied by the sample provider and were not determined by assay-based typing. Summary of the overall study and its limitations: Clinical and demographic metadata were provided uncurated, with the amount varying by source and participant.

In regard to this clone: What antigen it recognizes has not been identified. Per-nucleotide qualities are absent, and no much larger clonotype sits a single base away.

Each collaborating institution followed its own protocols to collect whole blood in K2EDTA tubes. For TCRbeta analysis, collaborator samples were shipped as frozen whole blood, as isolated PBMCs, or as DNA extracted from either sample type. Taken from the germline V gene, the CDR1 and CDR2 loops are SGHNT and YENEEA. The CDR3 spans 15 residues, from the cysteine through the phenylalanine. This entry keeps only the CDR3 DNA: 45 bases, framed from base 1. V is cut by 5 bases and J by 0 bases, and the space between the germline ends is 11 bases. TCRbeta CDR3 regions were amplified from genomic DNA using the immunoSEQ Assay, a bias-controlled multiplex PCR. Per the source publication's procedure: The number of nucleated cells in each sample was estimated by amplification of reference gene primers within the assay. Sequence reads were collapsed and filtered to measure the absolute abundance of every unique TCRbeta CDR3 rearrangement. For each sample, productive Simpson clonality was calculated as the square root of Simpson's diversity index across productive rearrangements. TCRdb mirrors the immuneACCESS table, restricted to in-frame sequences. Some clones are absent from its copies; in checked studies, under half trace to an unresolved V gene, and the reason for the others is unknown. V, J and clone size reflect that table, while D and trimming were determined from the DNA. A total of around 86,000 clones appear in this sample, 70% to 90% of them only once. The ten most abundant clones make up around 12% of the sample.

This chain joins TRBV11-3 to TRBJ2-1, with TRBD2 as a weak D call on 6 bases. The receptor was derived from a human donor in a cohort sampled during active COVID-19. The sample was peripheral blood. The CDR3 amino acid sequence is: CASSERGSSYNEQFF. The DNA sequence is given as TGTGCCAGCAGCGAACGGGGGAGCTCCTACAATGAGCAGTTCTTC.